The 20 T cell receptor beta chains below were found in one sample sequenced in a study of T-cell reconstitution after alpha-beta-depleted transplantation in children. As it was prepared, the TCRbeta library received unique molecular identifiers. TCRdb redid the calling of the PCR reads with MiXCR, one entry per CDR3 protein. The repertoire includes some 200,000 distinct CDR3 sequences, approximately 7% of them detected once, and more than 5.5% sits in the top ten. This material consisted of PBMCs, taken before TCRalphabeta/CD19-depleted stem cell transplant. The receptors come from a boy aged 2-9 years with acute lymphoblastic leukemia, due to receive a stem cell transplant.

V and J are TRBV23-1 and TRBJ1-5, with D maybe TRBD1 (5 bases). TRBV23-1 is annotated as an ORF whose role is uncertain. Trimming pared 11 bases from V and 3 bases from J, leaving 17 bases between. The CDR3 contains 14 residues. The CDR3, as DNA: TGCGCCCAACCCGGGACCAAATCCAATCAGCCCCAGCATTTT. Residues: CAQPGTKSNQPQHF.

This clonotype was counted ten times or more. CDR3 DNA sequence: TGTGCCAGCAGCGAGGGAGGGCGCCGTGTTTACGAGCAGTACTTC. It yields the protein CASSEGGRRVYEQYF. The V and J genes are TRBV7-9 and TRBJ2-7, with 7 bases identical to TRBD2. V dropped 5 bases and J dropped 4; count of bases not matched to a gene: 11. The CDR3 length is 15 residues. From germline, CDR1 is SEHNR and CDR2 FQNEAQ (reference sequence).

Many counts were recorded for this clonotype. The rearrangement uses TRBV7-9 and TRBJ2-3; D unclear. Germline CDR1 is SEHNR and CDR2 is FQNEAQ (reference sequence). Trimming shortened V by 5 bases and J by 1 base, and 7 bases separated the two germline ends. This CDR3 has 13 amino acids. The CDR3 bases are TGTGCCAGCAGCCGGAGCGGCACAGATACGCAGTATTTT. Translation gives CASSRSGTDTQYF.

This clonotype was counted ten times or more. V and J are TRBV11-2 and TRBJ2-7, with no clear D. Germline V gives CDR1 SGHAT, CDR2 FQNNGV. This CDR3 region has 14 residues. V lost 0 bases, J lost 5 bases, and 11 bases lay in between. CDR3 DNA sequence: TGTGCCAGCAGCTTAGATCCTAACGGAGACGAGCAGTACTTC. As protein: CASSLDPNGDEQYF.

This clonotype has ten or more counts. The chain combines TRBV25-1 with TRBJ1-1; 8 bases line up with TRBD1. The length of the CDR3 is 14 residues. V shed 3 bases and J 11 bases; nucleotides not matched to a gene: 11. Looked up from germline, CDR1 is MGHDK and CDR2 is SYGVNS. In DNA, the CDR3 is TGTGCCAGCAGTGAGGCCCGCGGACAGGGATCGGCTTTCTTT. This encodes CASSEARGQGSAFF.

The rearrangement uses TRBV28 and TRBJ1-2; TRBD1 matches 10 bases. J lost 4 bases, V lost 5 bases, and 13 bases had no gene match. Germline V gives CDR1 MDHEN, CDR2 SYDVKM. This CDR3 region has 17 residues. CDR3 nucleotide sequence: TGTGCCAGCAGTCGGACAGGGGGTGGTCTGAATTTCTATGGCTACACCTTC. Protein product: CASSRTGGGLNFYGYTF.

This clonotype has ten or more counts. The chain carries TRBV11-3 and TRBJ2-5; the match to TRBD1 covers 7 bases. Germline V CDR1 and CDR2: SGHNT, YENEEA. V lost 5 bases and J lost 5; bases outside the gene matches: 11. The CDR3 spans 15 residues. CDR3: CASSLGTALGETQYF. In DNA form, the CDR3 reads TGTGCCAGCAGCCTTGGGACAGCCCTGGGGGAGACCCAGTACTTC. Drawing the rest from reference TRBV11-3 and TRBJ2-5, the complete variable domain is EAGVVQSPRYKIIEKKQPVAFWCNPISGHNTLYWYLQNLGQGPELLIRYENEEAVDDSQLPKDRFSAERLKGVDSTLKIQPAELGDSAVYLCASSLGTALGETQYFGPGTRLLVL.

The rearrangement uses TRBV7-9 and TRBJ1-1; 11 nucleotides agree with TRBD1. Germline CDR1 and CDR2: SEHNR and FQNEAQ (reference sequence). With V trimmed by 0 bases and J by 0 bases, 12 bases remained unmatched. The CDR3 contains 20 residues. The CDR3 DNA reads as TGTGCCAGCAGCTTAGCGTATGAAGGACAGGGGGCGCCTCTGAACACTGAAGCTTTCTTT. Residues: CASSLAYEGQGAPLNTEAFF.

This clonotype occurred a few times. The gene calls are TRBV28 and TRBJ1-4; 7 bases map to TRBD1. Germline trimming cut 5 bases from V and 4 bases from J; bases unmatched to any gene: 7. CDR3 size: 15 residues. The germline V gene has CDR1 MDHEN and CDR2 SYDVKM. In DNA, the CDR3 is TGTGCCAGCAGTACGAACAGGGGACTTAATGAAAAACTGTTTTTT. Its translation is CASSTNRGLNEKLFF. The full variable domain, with the rest looked up from reference TRBV28 and TRBJ1-4, is DVKVTQSSRYLVKRTGEKVFLECVQDMDHENMFWYRQDPGLGLRLIYFSYDVKMKEKGDIPEGYSVSREKKERFSLILESASTNQTSMYLCASSTNRGLNEKLFFGSGTQLSVL.

Many counts were recorded for this clonotype. This sequence joins TRBV20-1 and TRBJ1-5; tentative D call: TRBD1 (6 bases). Germline V gene data show CDR1 as DFQATT and CDR2 as SNEGSKA (reference sequence). The V gene lost 3 bases and the J gene lost 7 bases, with 13 bases spanning the gap. The CDR3 runs to 13 residues. Written as DNA, the CDR3 is TGCAGTGCTAGTGAGGGAAGGGGGCAGCCCCAGCATTTT. Its translation: CSASEGRGQPQHF.

There are many counts of this clonotype. The chain couples TRBV25-1 to TRBJ1-1, with D possibly TRBD1 on 5 matching bases. Trimming cost V 0 bases and J 1 base, with 9 bases left between them. This CDR3 has 15 residues. Germline CDR1 reads MGHDK; CDR2 reads SYGVNS. The CDR3 spells CASSEYVGANTEAFF. The CDR3 DNA is TGTGCCAGCAGTGAATATGTCGGGGCGAACACTGAAGCTTTCTTT.

The gene calls are TRBV6-5 and TRBJ2-7, with D possibly TRBD2 on 5 matching bases. Germline lookup yields CDR1 MNHEY and CDR2 SVGAGI. V gave up 0 bases and J gave up 6 bases, with 15 bases separating them. There are 15 residues in the CDR3. CDR3 nucleotide sequence: TGTGCCAGCAGTTACTCGGAGAGCGGCGTCTTCGAGCAGTACTTC. Translating gives CASSYSESGVFEQYF.

This clonotype has a count of ten or more. The rearrangement links TRBV5-1 to TRBJ1-4, with D possibly TRBD1 on 6 matching bases. Looked up from germline, CDR1 is SGHRS and CDR2 is YFSETQ. The V end was cut by 5 bases, the J end by 1 base, with 15 bases between. The CDR3 totals 16 residues. Here the CDR3 reads CASRLDRSVTNEKLFF. CDR3 DNA sequence: TGCGCCAGCAGACTCGACAGGAGTGTAACTAATGAAAAACTGTTTTTT.

This clonotype was seen many times. The chain recombines TRBV29-1 with TRBJ1-3, with unresolved D. The CDR3 length is 11 residues. V was shortened by 4 bases and J by 4 bases, with 5 bases between the two germline ends. Germline V gene sequence: CDR1 SQVTM, CDR2 ANQGSEA. CDR3 amino acids: CSVAGGNTIYF. CDR3 bases: TGCAGCGTTGCTGGCGGAAACACCATATATTTT.

In this sample, this clonotype turned up many times. V gene TRBV7-2 combines with J gene TRBJ1-5; D gene unclear. V dropped 4 bases and J dropped 7 bases, with 11 bases sitting between them. This CDR3 comprises 13 residues. Germline V gene data show CDR1 as SGHTA and CDR2 as FQGNSA. The CDR3 sequence is CASSSDSRQPQHF. The DNA of the CDR3 is TGTGCCAGCAGCTCGGATTCTCGGCAGCCCCAGCATTTT.

The sample holds many counts of this clonotype. The V call is TRBV29-1, the J call TRBJ2-7; D is perhaps TRBD1 (5 bases). Looked up from germline, CDR1 is SQVTM and CDR2 is ANQGSEA. There are 13 residues in the CDR3. With 4 bases removed from V and 2 bases from J, the gap between germline ends came to 12 bases. CDR3 region: CSVGEQVAYEQYF. CDR3 bases: TGCAGCGTTGGAGAACAGGTAGCCTACGAGCAGTACTTC.

Many counts were recorded for this clonotype. The rearrangement uses TRBV29-1 and TRBJ1-2; D gene ambiguous. Trimming cost V 4 bases and J 8 bases, with 14 bases left between them. This CDR3 region has 12 residues. Per germline, CDR1 SQVTM and CDR2 ANQGSEA. CDR3 sequence: CSVAATQGGYTF. DNA for the CDR3: TGCAGCGTTGCGGCCACCCAAGGAGGCTACACCTTC. Full variable domain (remainder filled in from reference TRBV29-1 and TRBJ1-2): SAVISQKPSRDICQRGTSLTIQCQVDSQVTMMFWYRQQPGQSLTLIATANQGSEATYESGFVIDKFPISRPNLTFSTLTVSNMSPEDSSIYLCSVAATQGGYTFGSGTRLTVV.

The CDR3 protein is CASSPGTSGVDTQYF. The CDR3 nucleotides read TGTGCCAGCAGCCCCGGGACTAGCGGGGTTGATACGCAGTATTTT. The V and J genes are TRBV7-3 and TRBJ2-3, with TRBD2 matching over 13 bases. The CDR3 is 15 amino acids. CDR1 SGHTA and CDR2 FQGTGA come from the germline V gene. V dropped 5 bases and J dropped 6; count of bases not matched to a gene: 5.

This clonotype was recorded at least ten times. The CDR3 DNA is TGCAGCGTTGAAGAAAGCTACAGGGATGGCTACACCTTC. Protein sequence: CSVEESYRDGYTF. The rearrangement links TRBV29-1 to TRBJ1-2; D might be TRBD1 (6 bases). Germline V gene lookup returns CDR1 SQVTM and CDR2 ANQGSEA. The V and J ends lost 0 bases and 6 bases respectively, with 11 bases between them. The CDR3 totals 13 residues.

There are many counts of this clonotype. This chain uses TRBV12-3 or TRBV12-4 with TRBJ2-5, with TRBD1 identical over 7 bases. The CDR3 sequence is 13 residues long. V lost 6 bases and J lost 3; bases outside the gene matches: 4. The CDR3 nucleotides read TGTGCCAGCAGGGACACAGGGGAAGAGACCCAGTACTTC. It encodes CASRDTGEETQYF.